Shown below are 19 T cell receptor beta chains from a single sample sequenced in a study of blood T cell repertoires in COVID-19. Repertoires were generated with immunoSEQ multiplex PCR, while TCRdb's copy carries only in-frame clones and drops some. Found here are approximately 230,000 clones, roughly 83% of them singletons; the top ten hold more than 7%. The sequenced material came from peripheral blood. These receptors were taken from a man older than 75 with acute or convalescent COVID-19.

CDR3 sequence: CASSSPYVGATTFGSEQYF. For the CDR3, the DNA is TGTGCCAGCAGCTCCCCTTATGTGGGGGCGACCACCTTTGGTTCCGAGCAGTACTTC. The gene calls are TRBV7-9 and TRBJ2-7; D possibly corresponds to TRBD1 (6 bases). The CDR3 covers 19 residues. In germline, CDR1 is SEHNR, CDR2 FQNEAQ (reference sequence). V dropped 4 bases and J dropped 6 bases, with 31 bases sitting between them.

The chain uses TRBV6-1 and TRBJ1-1, with D unclear. The CDR3 has 15 amino acids. V shed 0 bases and J shed 2 bases, with 10 bases lying between them. In germline, CDR1 is MNHNS, CDR2 SASEGT. The CDR3 sequence is CASSEARPGNTEAFF. The CDR3 nucleotides read TGTGCCAGCAGTGAAGCACGGCCAGGTAACACTGAAGCTTTCTTT.

This clone was picked up a small number of times. The chain is built from TRBV19 and TRBJ2-2; 8 bases match TRBD1. The CDR3 covers 19 residues. CDR1 and CDR2 from the germline V gene are LNHDA and SQIVND (reference sequence). V was clipped by 7 bases and J by 2 bases; unmatched bases: 18. The CDR3: CASKSARTGLLPNTGELFF. The CDR3 DNA reads as TGTGCCAGTAAATCCGCCCGGACAGGGCTTCTTCCTAACACCGGGGAGCTGTTTTTT.

This sequence joins TRBV20-1 and TRBJ2-1, with D possibly being TRBD1 (6 bases). Between the trimmed V and J ends, which lost 3 bases and 2 bases, there was a span of 14 bases. Germline CDR1 DFQATT, CDR2 SNEGSKA (reference sequence). The CDR3 consists of 15 residues. As DNA, the CDR3 is TGCAGTGCTAGTACCTCGACAGGTACCTACAATGAGCAGTTCTTC. Translating gives CSASTSTGTYNEQFF.

This rearrangement joins TRBV3-1 (or the pseudogene TRBV3-2) to TRBJ2-7, with 11 nucleotides matching TRBD2. Germline trimming cut 3 bases from V and 3 bases from J; bases unmatched to any gene: 13. Germline V gives CDR1 LGHDT, CDR2 YNNKEL (reference sequence). The CDR3 spans 18 residues. CDR3 loop: CASSQGRRLAGLFYEQYF. The CDR3 nucleotides are TGTGCCAGCAGCCAGGGGAGGAGACTAGCGGGGCTATTCTACGAGCAGTACTTC.

The chain recombines TRBV18 with TRBJ2-7; 9 nucleotides match TRBD1. The CDR3 runs to 17 residues. Germline V gene lookup returns CDR1 KGHSH and CDR2 LQKENI. The V gene end was trimmed by 1 base and the J gene end by 3 bases; junction bases not matched to a gene: 10. The CDR3 loop reads CASSPRGQGVLVYEQYF. CDR3 in DNA: TGTGCCAGCTCACCACGGGGACAGGGAGTTTTAGTCTACGAGCAGTACTTC.

The chain couples TRBV5-1 to TRBJ2-1, with 8 bases aligning to TRBD2. The germline CDR1 and CDR2 sequences are SGHRS and YFSETQ. This CDR3 contains 16 residues. J lost 5 bases, V lost 7 bases, and 14 bases had no gene match. DNA for the CDR3: TGCGCCAGCGGAAGTGTCCCCGGACTAGCCAACAATGAGCAGTTCTTC. Translated: CASGSVPGLANNEQFF.

The chain is built from TRBV2 and TRBJ1-1, with D maybe TRBD1 (6 bases). This CDR3 contains 14 residues. V shed 8 bases and J shed 2 bases, with 15 bases lying between them. Germline V gives CDR1 SNHLY, CDR2 FYNNEI. This CDR3 reads CASQRGAGNTEAFF. The CDR3 bases are TGTGCCAGCCAGCGGGGGGCCGGTAACACTGAAGCTTTCTTT.

The chain combines TRBV5-1 with TRBJ1-2; 10 bases map to TRBD1. From germline, CDR1 is SGHRS and CDR2 YFSETQ. Germline trimming cut 4 bases from V and 6 bases from J; bases unmatched to any gene: 6. This CDR3 has 14 amino acids. Written as DNA, the CDR3 is TGCGCCAGCAGCGGGGGGACAGGGGTTGATGGCTACACCTTC. Encoded protein: CASSGGTGVDGYTF.

The chain couples TRBV30 to TRBJ1-1; the D is unclear. The CDR3 consists of 12 residues. CDR1 is GTSNPN, CDR2 SVGIG, per germline (reference sequence). V was pared by 0 bases and J by 8 bases, with 10 bases between. The CDR3 loop reads CAWSVKQAEAFF. The CDR3 nucleotides are TGTGCCTGGAGTGTAAAGCAGGCGGAAGCTTTCTTT.

A few counts support this clone. One end of the junction does not line up with germline, which may come from a read error. The rearrangement joins TRBV6-6 to TRBJ1-4; tentatively, D is TRBD1 (5 bases). The CDR3 consists of 15 residues. Germline V gives CDR1 MNHNY, CDR2 SVGAGI (reference sequence). The CDR3 DNA is TGTGCCATCAGTCCGGGGGGAGCGGAGAATGAAAAACTGTTTTTT. Translated: CAISPGGAENEKLFF.

This chain joins TRBV19 and TRBJ1-5; D gene uncertain. Germline V gives CDR1 LNHDA, CDR2 SQIVND (reference sequence). V was pared by 7 bases and J by 0 bases, with 7 bases between. The CDR3 has 13 residues. Here the CDR3 DNA reads TGTGCCAGTACTCAGAATAGCAATCAGCCCCAGCATTTT. It specifies CASTQNSNQPQHF.

CDR3 nucleotides: TGTGCCAGCAGTTACTCGAAAAGGGGGCTAAGGTCACCCCTCCACTTT. This encodes CASSYSKRGLRSPLHF. This chain joins TRBV6-5 and TRBJ1-6; 7 nucleotides line up with TRBD1. The CDR3 is made up of 16 amino acids. V lost 0 bases and J lost 10; bases outside the gene matches: 9. Germline CDR1 MNHEY, CDR2 SVGAGI.

The chain uses TRBV7-2 and TRBJ1-2, with TRBD1 identical over 11 bases. Germline V CDR1 and CDR2: SGHTA, FQGNSA. The CDR3 runs 14 residues. Trimming took 4 bases from V and 8 from J; bases not matched to a gene: 6. The CDR3 coding sequence is TGTGCCAGCAGCTCCTTCCGGACAGGGGGCGGCTACACCTTC. Amino acid sequence: CASSSFRTGGGYTF.

This chain links TRBV7-9 with TRBJ1-2, with 8 bases matching TRBD1. This CDR3 comprises 14 residues. CDR1 SEHNR and CDR2 FQNEAQ come from the germline V gene (reference sequence). Losses at the gene ends were 5 bases for V and 13 bases for J; bases not matched to a gene: 15. The CDR3 protein is CASSESGTGDSSTF. The CDR3 DNA follows: TGTGCCAGCAGCGAGTCCGGGACAGGCGACTCGTCCACCTTC. The complete variable domain, with remaining parts taken from reference TRBV7-9 and TRBJ1-2, reads DTGVSQNPRHKITKRGQNVTFRCDPISEHNRLYWYRQTLGQGPEFLTYFQNEAQLEKSRLLSDRFSAERPKGSFSTLEIQRTEQGDSAMYLCASSESGTGDSSTFGSGTRLTVV.

This clone has just a few counts. The chain links TRBV24-1 to TRBJ2-7; 9 bases align to TRBD1. This CDR3 is built from 14 residues. The V gene's germline CDR1 is KGHDR and CDR2 SFDVKD. J lost 10 bases, V lost 4 bases, and 10 bases had no gene match. The DNA of the CDR3 is TGTGCCACCAGTGACTCCCTACGGGACAGGGCTCAGTACTTC. This gives the protein CATSDSLRDRAQYF.

This clone was seen a single time. The rearrangement uses TRBV30 and TRBJ1-3; D is perhaps TRBD1 (5 bases). Trimming shortened V by 3 bases and J by 0 bases, and 18 bases separated the two germline ends. CDR1 GTSNPN and CDR2 SVGIG come from the germline V gene (reference sequence). The CDR3 sequence is 17 residues long. The CDR3 spells CAWRIRAGLSSGNTIYF. The CDR3 nucleotides read TGTGCCTGGAGAATCAGGGCAGGGCTTAGCTCTGGAAACACCATATATTTT. Variable domain in full (rest from reference TRBV30 and TRBJ1-3): SQTIHQWPATLVQPVGSPLSLECTVEGTSNPNLYWYRQAAGRGLQLLFYSVGIGQISSEVPQNLSASRPQDRQFILSSKKLLLSDSGFYLCAWRIRAGLSSGNTIYFGEGSWLTVV.

The J gene is TRBJ1-2, the V gene TRBV5-5; 10 bases are shared with TRBD1. The CDR3 consists of 14 residues. Trimming took 5 bases from V and 4 from J; bases not matched to a gene: 5. Germline CDR1 is SGHKS and CDR2 is YYEKEE (reference sequence). The CDR3 DNA is TGTGCCAGCAGGGCGGGACAGGGGATCTATGGCTACACCTTC. It encodes CASRAGQGIYGYTF. Full variable domain (outside the CDR3, taken from reference TRBV5-5 and TRBJ1-2): DAGVTQSPTHLIKTRGQQVTLRCSPISGHKSVSWYQQVLGQGPQFIFQYYEKEERGRGNFPDRFSARQFPNYSSELNVNALLLGDSALYLCASRAGQGIYGYTFGSGTRLTVV.

The CDR3 sequence is CASSYTSPPYEQYF. DNA for the CDR3: TGTGCCAGCAGTTACACTAGCCCCCCCTACGAGCAGTACTTC. J is TRBJ2-7 and V is TRBV6-5, with D perhaps matching TRBD2 (6 bases). V lost 2 bases to trimming and J lost 2 bases, with 10 bases between them. There are 14 residues in the CDR3. CDR1 is MNHEY, CDR2 SVGAGI, per germline.